The TCR beta chain under discussion was sequenced for a study of T cell responses to AZD1222 COVID-19 vaccine. For the study at large: Some second doses came at about 4 weeks and others at about 12 weeks; these were pooled.

CDR3 length equals 17 residues. Germline V lookup: CDR1 SEHNR, CDR2 FQNEAQ (reference sequence). V lost 5 bases and J lost 5; bases outside the gene matches: 15. The protocol was immunoSEQ multiplex PCR, while the TCRdb copy is restricted to in-frame clones and leaves out a portion. The table includes around 78,000 clones, roughly nine tenths detected once. The sequencing used peripheral blood, collected on day 0 of AZD1222 vaccination. The chain uses TRBV7-9 and TRBJ2-1; TRBD1 matches 7 bases. This receptor was identified in an adult in good health. The CDR3 protein is CASSLLGQTGPNNEQFF. In DNA, the CDR3 is TGTGCCAGCAGCCTATTGGGACAGACCGGACCAAACAATGAGCAGTTCTTC.